The 27 T cell receptor beta chains in this list originate from one sample, sequenced in a study of CD8 T cells in ankylosing spondylitis. General study points: Blood from ankylosing spondylitis patients appeared to carry a characteristic roughly 8-variant TCR beta motif.

These receptors lack a known antigen. TCRdb re-called the 5' RACE reads with MiXCR, one entry per CDR3 protein. Of around 770,000 distinct CDR3 sequences listed, under 20% are singletons. Sequenced material: blood, either unsorted or a sorted T cell fraction (not recorded which). The receptors come from a male donor with ankylosing spondylitis.

The chain has TRBV12-3 or TRBV12-4 and TRBJ2-5; 10 positions match TRBD2. With 4 bases clipped from V and 4 bases from J, the junction kept 12 bases outside the gene matches. The CDR3 has 17 amino acids. The CDR3 sequence is CASSWGLAPIVGETQYF. The DNA for the CDR3 is TGTGCCAGCAGTTGGGGACTAGCGCCTATTGTGGGAGAGACCCAGTACTTC.

This clonotype occurred many times. The rearrangement links TRBV12-3 or TRBV12-4 to TRBJ2-7; 7 bases align to TRBD1. V gave up 6 bases and J gave up 0 bases; unmatched junction bases: 11. This CDR3 is built from 16 residues. The DNA for the CDR3 is TGTGCCAGCAGCCAAAGCTTGGGACAGAACTCCTACGAGCAGTACTTC. Its translation: CASSQSLGQNSYEQYF.

The chain combines TRBV7-3 with TRBJ2-3; D tentatively reads TRBD1 or TRBD2 (6 bases each). Germline V gene data show CDR1 as SGHTA and CDR2 as FQGTGA. The CDR3 loop spans 16 amino acids. V lost 5 bases and J lost 1, with 16 bases in between. This CDR3 is CASSLRGVLGTDTQYF. The DNA for the CDR3 is TGTGCCAGCAGCCTAAGGGGGGTGTTGGGCACAGATACGCAGTATTTT.

The chain uses TRBV12-5 and TRBJ2-2, with 11 bases identical to TRBD2. CDR1 is LGHNT, CDR2 FRNRAP, per germline. V shed 7 bases, J shed 5 bases, and the junction held 9 bases outside the gene matches. The CDR3 is 16 residues long. The CDR3 region is CASATTSGSGTGELFF. The CDR3 nucleotides read TGTGCTAGTGCCACTACTAGCGGGAGTGGTACCGGGGAGCTGTTTTTT.

V gene TRBV28 combines with J gene TRBJ2-5, with 7 nucleotides matching TRBD1. The CDR3 spans 14 residues. Germline CDR1 and CDR2: MDHEN and SYDVKM. V dropped 4 bases and J dropped 1; count of bases not matched to a gene: 3. CDR3 DNA: TGTGCCAGCAGTTCGACAGGGCGCCAAGAGACCCAGTACTTC. This translates into CASSSTGRQETQYF.

The chain is built from TRBV2 and TRBJ2-3; 12 bases line up with TRBD2. This CDR3 has 16 amino acids. Germline values: CDR1 SNHLY, CDR2 FYNNEI. J lost 1 base, V lost 6 bases, and 5 bases had no gene match. CDR3 protein: CASRDRLAGGTDTQYF. CDR3 coding DNA: TGTGCCAGCAGGGATAGACTAGCGGGAGGCACAGATACGCAGTATTTT.

A word on this clonotype: The CDR3 carries no conserved terminal phenylalanine or tryptophan, so it likely arises from a read error. CDR3 DNA: TGTGCCAGCAGCTTAGGAGCGGGAGGGAGTGCAGATACGCAGTATTCT. Encoded protein: CASSLGAGGSADTQYS. This chain links TRBV11-2 with TRBJ2-3, with 10 bases lining up with TRBD2. The CDR3 extends over 16 amino acids. The V segment lost 1 base and the J segment 4 bases; nucleotides outside the gene matches: 5. Germline V gene lookup returns CDR1 SGHAT and CDR2 FQNNGV.

The rearrangement joins TRBV7-8 to TRBJ2-7; 7 positions match TRBD1. The CDR3 totals 13 residues. CDR1 and CDR2 from the germline V gene are SGHVS and FQNEAQ. Trimming cost V 2 bases and J 5 bases; bases outside gene matches: 3. CDR3 amino acids: CASSLRQGDEQYF. Here the CDR3 DNA reads TGTGCCAGCAGCTTAAGACAGGGAGACGAGCAGTACTTC.

CDR3 loop: CSVEIRGSEKLFF. CDR3 coding DNA: TGCAGCGTTGAAATCAGGGGCAGTGAAAAACTGTTTTTT. The rearrangement joins TRBV29-1 to TRBJ1-4; the D gene is possibly TRBD1 (6 bases). Germline CDR1 is SQVTM and CDR2 is ANQGSEA. V gave up 2 bases and J gave up 7 bases, with 11 bases separating them. This CDR3 contains 13 residues.

CDR3 residues: CASSLRQGGFGELFF. CDR3 nucleotide sequence: TGTGCCAGCAGCTTGCGACAGGGAGGGTTCGGGGAGCTGTTTTTT. V usage is TRBV12-3 or TRBV12-4 and J usage is TRBJ2-2, with D possibly called TRBD1 or TRBD2 (7 bases each). The CDR3 is made up of 15 amino acids. Between the trimmed V and J ends, which lost 6 bases and 7 bases, there was a span of 18 bases.

This clonotype was seen at least ten times. V is TRBV12-3 or TRBV12-4 and J is TRBJ1-2; tentatively, D is TRBD1 (6 bases). The CDR3 consists of 15 residues. V was clipped by 0 bases and J by 4 bases, with 12 bases between them. CDR3 sequence: CASSLARDTLYGYTF. The CDR3 nucleotides are TGTGCCAGCAGTTTAGCGAGGGACACTCTCTATGGCTACACCTTC.

This clonotype was observed a handful of times. V gene TRBV7-9 combines with J gene TRBJ2-1, with no clear D. The V end lost 5 bases, the J end lost 0 bases, and 14 bases lay between the germline ends. Germline loops: CDR1 SEHNR, CDR2 FQNEAQ (reference sequence). This CDR3 spans 16 amino acids. The CDR3 sequence: CASSPLASSSYNEQFF. The CDR3 region has the DNA TGTGCCAGCAGCCCCCTCGCGTCGAGCTCCTACAATGAGCAGTTCTTC.

The CDR3 here is CAISSLNDYEQYF. Here the CDR3 DNA reads TGTGCCATCAGCTCACTCAATGACTACGAGCAGTACTTC. V usage is TRBV10-3 and J usage is TRBJ2-7; D is undetermined. V was cut by 6 bases and J by 3 bases, with 12 bases left in between. The germline CDR1 and CDR2 sequences are ENHRY and SYGVKD. The CDR3 runs 13 residues.

The chain recombines TRBV6-5 with TRBJ1-5, with D hard to call. V dropped 6 bases and J dropped 4 bases, with 16 bases sitting between them. CDR3 length: 15 amino acids. Germline V gene sequence: CDR1 MNHEY, CDR2 SVGAGI. The CDR3, as DNA: TGTGCCAGCAGAGACTCAAGATGGCAAAATCAGCCCCAGCATTTT. This gives the protein CASRDSRWQNQPQHF.

V is TRBV28 and J is TRBJ2-3; the match to TRBD2 covers 7 bases. J gave up 5 bases and V 5 bases, and 4 bases lay outside the gene matches. The length of the CDR3 is 13 residues. CDR1 is MDHEN and CDR2 is SYDVKM in the germline V gene. Written as DNA, the CDR3 is TGTGCCAGCAGTATCGGGGAGGGAGATACGCAGTATTTT. The encoded protein is CASSIGEGDTQYF. Based on the CDR3 plus reference TRBV28 and TRBJ2-3, the full variable domain is DVKVTQSSRYLVKRTGEKVFLECVQDMDHENMFWYRQDPGLGLRLIYFSYDVKMKEKGDIPEGYSVSREKKERFSLILESASTNQTSMYLCASSIGEGDTQYFGPGTRLTVL.

A few counts support this clonotype. The chain links TRBV7-2 to TRBJ1-2, with D perhaps matching TRBD1 (6 bases). CDR1 and CDR2 from the germline V gene are SGHTA and FQGNSA. The CDR3 loop spans 14 amino acids. The germline V and J ends were trimmed by 2 bases and 8 bases, with 15 bases remaining between them. The CDR3 reads CASSLLGAGRGYTF. The DNA of the CDR3 is TGTGCCAGCAGCTTATTGGGGGCAGGGAGAGGCTACACCTTC.

This clonotype came up a few times. The chain links TRBV27 to TRBJ1-3; D is uncertain. Trimming shortened V by 5 bases and J by 4 bases, and 15 bases separated the two germline ends. This CDR3 is built from 15 residues. Germline V CDR1 and CDR2: MNHEY, SMNVEV (reference sequence). CDR3 in DNA: TGTGCCAGCAGTACTTCAAGGGCGGCCGGAAACACCATATATTTT. It is translated as CASSTSRAAGNTIYF.

J is TRBJ2-7 and V is TRBV5-6; 7 nucleotides agree with TRBD2. V shed 3 bases and J 6 bases; nucleotides not matched to a gene: 9. Germline-derived CDR1 and CDR2 are SGHDT and YYEEEE. The CDR3 extends over 14 amino acids. CDR3 region: CASSWGGGSGEQYF. The DNA for the CDR3 is TGTGCCAGCAGCTGGGGCGGGGGATCTGGCGAGCAGTACTTC. Full variable domain (remainder filled in from reference TRBV5-6 and TRBJ2-7): DAGVTQSPTHLIKTRGQQVTLRCSPKSGHDTVSWYQQALGQGPQFIFQYYEEEERQRGNFPDRFSGHQFPNYSSELNVNALLLGDSALYLCASSWGGGSGEQYFGPGTRLTVT.

This chain uses TRBV18 with TRBJ2-5, with D possibly being TRBD2 (5 bases). The CDR3 covers 15 residues. V lost 3 bases, J lost 2 bases, and 13 bases lay in between. CDR1 and CDR2 (germline): KGHSH, LQKENI. CDR3 sequence: CASSPAGLLQETQYF. Here the CDR3 DNA reads TGTGCCAGCTCACCGGCGGGTCTCCTTCAAGAGACCCAGTACTTC. Based on the CDR3 plus reference TRBV18 and TRBJ2-5, the full variable domain is NAGVMQNPRHLVRRRGQEARLRCSPMKGHSHVYWYRQLPEEGLKFMVYLQKENIIDESGMPKERFSAEFPKEGPSILRIQQVVRGDSAAYFCASSPAGLLQETQYFGPGTRLLVL.

The chain recombines TRBV13 with TRBJ2-7, with D possibly being TRBD1 or TRBD2 (5 bases each). There are 15 residues in the CDR3. The germline V and J ends were trimmed by 4 bases and 10 bases, with 23 bases remaining between them. Germline values: CDR1 PRHDT, CDR2 FYEKMQ (reference sequence). The CDR3 nucleotides read TGTGCCAGCAGCTCGTCACTTTACCCCCGGGACCATCAGTACTTC. It yields the protein CASSSSLYPRDHQYF.

Concerning this clonotype: A much larger clone sits a single nucleotide away, making a read error possible. The rearrangement joins TRBV20-1 to TRBJ2-2, with D perhaps assigned TRBD1 or TRBD2 (5 bases each). Per germline, CDR1 DFQATT and CDR2 SNEGSKA (reference sequence). V was trimmed by 0 bases and J by 4 bases, leaving 18 bases between them. The CDR3 runs 17 residues. CDR3 sequence reads: CSARDPGTGRATGELFF. CDR3 in DNA: TGCAGTGCTAGAGATCCGGGGACCGGGCGCGCCACCGGGGAGCTGTTTTTT.

CDR3 DNA sequence: TGTGCCAGCAGCTTAGAGCGACTTCCGGGACTAGCGGCGAACACCGGGGAGCTGTTTTTT. Its protein is CASSLERLPGLAANTGELFF. J is TRBJ2-2 and V is TRBV11-1, with TRBD2 identical over 11 bases. Germline V lookup: CDR1 SGHAT, CDR2 FQDESV (reference sequence). The CDR3 is 20 residues long. The J segment lost 0 bases and the V segment lost 1 base, leaving 10 bases of the junction unmatched.

This clonotype has only a few counts. The rearrangement joins TRBV4-1 to TRBJ1-5; D is undetermined. Trimming pared 2 bases from V and 4 bases from J, leaving 9 bases between. In germline, CDR1 is MGHRA, CDR2 YSYEKL. This CDR3 is built from 14 residues. CDR3 amino acids: CASSQWPENQPQHF. The CDR3 bases are TGCGCCAGCAGCCAATGGCCCGAGAATCAGCCCCAGCATTTT.

This clonotype occurred a few times. The V call is TRBV29-1, the J call TRBJ1-1, with 7 bases that match TRBD1. Germline assignment: CDR1 SQVTM and CDR2 ANQGSEA. There are 12 residues in the CDR3. Trimming took 6 bases from V and 2 from J; bases not matched to a gene: 3. CDR3 bases: TGCAGCGTCAGAGGGGGCAACACTGAAGCTTTCTTT. Translated: CSVRGGNTEAFF.

This clonotype was picked up a small number of times. This chain uses TRBV10-3 with TRBJ1-1; 7 nucleotides agree with TRBD1. Germline assignment: CDR1 ENHRY and CDR2 SYGVKD. The length of the CDR3 is 14 residues. Trimming took 7 bases from V and 4 from J; bases not matched to a gene: 9. CDR3 nucleotide sequence: TGTGCCATCACCGCTACAGGGGTGGTCACTGAAGCTTTCTTT. Residues: CAITATGVVTEAFF.

V gene TRBV30 combines with J gene TRBJ1-6; 9 positions agree with TRBD1. The V segment lost 1 base and the J segment 6 bases; nucleotides outside the gene matches: 1. Germline V CDR1 and CDR2: GTSNPN, SVGIG (reference sequence). CDR3 length: 14 amino acids. The CDR3 protein is CAWSGDRANSPLHF. In DNA, the CDR3 is TGTGCCTGGAGTGGGGACAGGGCTAATTCACCCCTCCACTTT. Filled out from reference TRBV30 and TRBJ1-6, the complete variable domain reads SQTIHQWPATLVQPVGSPLSLECTVEGTSNPNLYWYRQAAGRGLQLLFYSVGIGQISSEVPQNLSASRPQDRQFILSSKKLLLSDSGFYLCAWSGDRANSPLHFGNGTRLTVT.

The chain couples TRBV3-1 to TRBJ1-1, with D uncertain. V was shortened by 5 bases and J by 14 bases, with 21 bases between the two germline ends. CDR3 size: 13 residues. Germline CDR1 and CDR2: LGHDT and YNNKEL (reference sequence). The CDR3 bases are TGTGCCAGCAGCACCCGACATACGCCGGGGTTGTTCTTT. Amino acid sequence: CASSTRHTPGLFF.